This T cell receptor beta chain was captured by sequencing in a study of blood T cell repertoires in COVID-19. The overall study: Acute and convalescent COVID-19 samples came from the United States, Italy and Spain. T cells, B-cell-depleted T cells, or PBMCs provided the cDNA or gDNA that served as material.

Under the authors' procedure: From reference gene primer amplification, estimates of nucleated cell counts were derived. Clones were sequenced by immunoSEQ multiplex PCR, and TCRdb holds only the in-frame ones, with some missing. V, J and clone size were drawn from that table, and D and trimming were deduced from the DNA. In the table there are 170,000 or so clones, more than 70% of which are singletons. After removal of 5 bases from V and 4 bases from J, the junction contained 7 bases not matched to a gene. CDR3 length equals 14 residues. The germline V gene encodes CDR1 SGHVS and CDR2 FQNEAQ. This TCR was sampled from a man aged 50-60 years with active or convalescent COVID-19. Sequences were obtained from peripheral blood. V gene TRBV7-8 combines with J gene TRBJ1-2, with 7 bases identical to TRBD1. The CDR3 DNA sequence: TGTGCCAGCAGCGCGCGAGACAGGGTCTATGGCTACACCTTC. This codes for CASSARDRVYGYTF. The entire variable domain, with the rest obtained from reference TRBV7-8 and TRBJ1-2, is as follows: GAGVSQSPRYKVAKRGQDVALRCDPISGHVSLFWYQQALGQGPEFLTYFQNEAQLDKSGLPSDRFFAERPEGSVSTLKIQRTQQEDSAVYLCASSARDRVYGYTFGSGTRLTVV.